The next 19 T cell receptor beta chains were all read from a single sample in a study of regulatory T cells in long-lasting Graves disease. Regarding time point: newly diagnosed GD, antithyroid drugs for less than 3 months. RNA isolated from PBMCs was used to make the TCR library. iRepertoire HTBI primers and Arm-PCR of CDR3 regions built TCR beta libraries. Each CDR3 protein is one row after TCRdb ran MiXCR on the multiplex PCR reads. The sample carries 580,000 or so distinct CDR3 sequences, 15% to 20% recorded once. The same sample was also studied in work on T cells in Graves' hyperthyroidism and ophthalmopathy.

The sample here was peripheral blood mononuclear cells (PBMCs), taken at new diagnosis, from a patient treated with antithyroid drugs. Receptors were obtained from a man between 18 and 29 years old with Graves disease.

This clonotype was seen ten or more times. This rearrangement joins TRBV15 to TRBJ2-7; 9 nucleotides match TRBD2. The CDR3 covers 16 residues. J lost 5 bases, V lost 1 base, and 9 bases had no gene match. Germline CDR1 is LNHNV and CDR2 is YYDKDF (reference sequence). CDR3 in DNA: TGTGCCACCAGCAGAGGAGGCAGCGGGAGGAGTAACGAGCAGTACTTC. Translated, it gives CATSRGGSGRSNEQYF.

This clonotype has a handful of counts. The chain is built from TRBV28 and TRBJ1-2; TRBD1 matches at 7 bases. V trimming: 4 bases; J trimming: 7 bases; junction bases outside the gene matches: 15. The CDR3 has 16 residues. Per germline, CDR1 MDHEN and CDR2 SYDVKM. CDR3 protein: CASSSSENRGERGYTF. The DNA of the CDR3 is TGTGCCAGCAGTTCTTCAGAAAACAGGGGAGAGCGTGGCTACACCTTC.

The rearrangement uses TRBV6-4 and TRBJ2-3, with 10 bases identical to TRBD2. V shed 6 bases and J 2 bases; nucleotides not matched to a gene: 8. Germline loops: CDR1 MRHNA, CDR2 SNTAGT. The CDR3 extends over 16 amino acids. The CDR3 is CASSPTSGLATDTQYF. As DNA, the CDR3 is TGTGCCAGCAGCCCGACTAGCGGGCTGGCCACAGATACGCAGTATTTT.

This clonotype has just a few counts. The V gene is TRBV3-1, the J gene TRBJ2-6, with TRBD2 identical over 7 bases. Unmatched junction bases numbered 4, after V lost 6 bases and J lost 2 bases. The germline V gene has CDR1 LGHDT and CDR2 YNNKEL (reference sequence). This CDR3 is 15 amino acids long. CDR3 bases: TGTGCCAGCAGTCCGCTAGCGGCTGGGGCCAACGTCCTGACTTTC. It codes for CASSPLAAGANVLTF.

This clonotype came up many times. The rearrangement links TRBV12-3 or TRBV12-4 to TRBJ2-1; TRBD2 might be the D (6 bases). V lost 5 bases and J lost 6, with 17 bases in between. The CDR3 is made up of 15 amino acids. The DNA for the CDR3 is TGTGCCAGCAGTGGGGGGACGGGCTGGAGCAATGAGCAGTTCTTC. As protein: CASSGGTGWSNEQFF.

The table lists this clonotype with many counts. The rearrangement links TRBV3-1 to TRBJ2-3; no clear D. Germline-derived CDR1 and CDR2 are LGHDT and YNNKEL (reference sequence). Trimming shortened V by 2 bases and J by 7 bases, and 10 bases separated the two germline ends. CDR3 length equals 13 residues. The CDR3: CASSQFQVNTQYF. DNA for the CDR3: TGTGCCAGCAGCCAATTCCAGGTCAATACGCAGTATTTT.

The V call is TRBV6-1, the J call TRBJ2-6; possibly TRBD2 for D (6 bases). V was clipped by 0 bases and J by 2 bases, with 11 bases between them. Germline V gene lookup returns CDR1 MNHNS and CDR2 SASEGT. CDR3 length: 17 amino acids. CDR3 DNA: TGTGCCAGCAGTGAAGCGGGACTGTTCACTGGGGCCAACGTCCTGACTTTC. The encoded protein is CASSEAGLFTGANVLTF.

At least ten counts were recorded for this clonotype. This chain joins TRBV7-2 and TRBJ2-1; D is unresolved. This CDR3 region has 17 residues. The germline CDR1 and CDR2 sequences are SGHTA and FQGNSA. Trimming cost V 5 bases and J 5 bases, with 22 bases left between them. CDR3 amino acids: CASSPFPGLVRHNEQFF. The DNA of the CDR3 is TGTGCCAGCAGCCCCTTCCCTGGGCTAGTACGGCACAATGAGCAGTTCTTC.

This clonotype was detected many times. The chain uses TRBV30 and TRBJ2-4; TRBD1 is a possible D gene (6 bases). Between the trimmed V and J ends, which lost 4 bases and 9 bases, there was a span of 10 bases. The CDR3 is made up of 11 amino acids. Germline V gene lookup returns CDR1 GTSNPN and CDR2 SVGIG (reference sequence). The CDR3: CAWTGDGIQYF. The CDR3, as DNA: TGTGCCTGGACAGGGGACGGCATTCAGTACTTC. The whole variable domain, filled in from reference TRBV30 and TRBJ2-4, reads SQTIHQWPATLVQPVGSPLSLECTVEGTSNPNLYWYRQAAGRGLQLLFYSVGIGQISSEVPQNLSASRPQDRQFILSSKKLLLSDSGFYLCAWTGDGIQYFGAGTRLSVL.

This chain links TRBV19 with TRBJ1-6; D uncertain. CDR3 length equals 14 residues. Germline assignment: CDR1 LNHDA and CDR2 SQIVND (reference sequence). V was shortened by 2 bases and J by 7 bases, with 9 bases between the two germline ends. The DNA for the CDR3 is TGTGCCAGTAGTATAACGACGGGGAATTCACCCCTCCACTTT. It codes for CASSITTGNSPLHF.

This clonotype was picked up many times. The rearrangement joins TRBV12-3 or TRBV12-4 to TRBJ2-2; D gene unclear. The CDR3 loop spans 12 amino acids. Trimming shortened V by 4 bases and J by 7 bases, and 7 bases separated the two germline ends. CDR3 sequence: CASSYVGGELFF. The DNA for the CDR3 is TGTGCCAGCAGTTATGTAGGCGGGGAGCTGTTTTTT.

On this clonotype: This sequence may be a read error, since a much larger clone differs from it by one base. J is TRBJ1-6 and V is TRBV3-1; D call uncertain. In germline, CDR1 is LGHDT, CDR2 YNNKEL (reference sequence). This CDR3 has 14 amino acids. Trimming pared 1 base from V and 6 bases from J, leaving 7 bases between. CDR3 protein: CASSQVQSNSPLHF. DNA for the CDR3: TGTGCCAGCAGCCAAGTACAGAGTAATTCACCCCTCCACTTT.

The sample holds many counts of this clonotype. This chain joins TRBV28 and TRBJ1-1; D ambiguous. The CDR3 loop spans 14 amino acids. In germline, CDR1 is MDHEN, CDR2 SYDVKM. The V and J ends lost 3 bases and 0 bases respectively, with 8 bases between them. The DNA for the CDR3 is TGTGCCAGCAGTTTCACAGCGTTGAACACTGAAGCTTTCTTT. It is translated as CASSFTALNTEAFF.

The V and J genes are TRBV12-5 and TRBJ2-7; 11 bases align to TRBD1. Germline CDR1 and CDR2: LGHNT and FRNRAP. V was clipped by 6 bases and J by 1 base; unmatched bases: 5. This CDR3 has 15 residues. The CDR3 DNA is TGTGCTAGTGGGACTGGACAGGGGGCATCCTACGAGCAGTACTTC. Its translation is CASGTGQGASYEQYF.

About this clonotype: At one end, the junction sequence differs from germline, possibly due to a read error. The J gene is TRBJ1-1, the V gene TRBV11-2; 9 nucleotides align to TRBD1. CDR1 and CDR2 from the germline V gene are SGHAT and FQNNGV. The CDR3 extends over 14 amino acids. The CDR3: CASSLSDRGTEASF. The CDR3 coding sequence is TGTGCCAGCAGCTTATCCGACAGGGGGACTGAAGCTTCCTTT.

The chain combines TRBV7-9 with TRBJ2-3; the D call may be TRBD1 or TRBD2 (5 bases each). V was shortened by 5 bases and J by 4 bases, with 16 bases between the two germline ends. Germline V gene lookup returns CDR1 SEHNR and CDR2 FQNEAQ (reference sequence). The CDR3 has 15 amino acids. The CDR3 sequence is CASSKIIRGADTQYF. The CDR3 DNA reads as TGTGCCAGCAGCAAAATCATCCGGGGCGCAGATACGCAGTATTTT.

This clonotype was observed at least ten times. The gene calls are TRBV7-9 and TRBJ1-1, with D unclear. CDR1 and CDR2 from the germline V gene are SEHNR and FQNEAQ (reference sequence). The length of the CDR3 is 16 residues. V lost 5 bases, J lost 1 base, and 17 bases lay in between. The DNA of the CDR3 is TGTGCCAGCAGCCGATTCTCGGGTCCTGAGAACACTGAAGCTTTCTTT. Translation gives CASSRFSGPENTEAFF.

This clonotype has a handful of counts. V and J are TRBV7-2 and TRBJ2-5, with D perhaps matching TRBD1 or TRBD2 (5 bases each). V was pared by 5 bases and J by 5 bases, with 12 bases between. The CDR3 has 13 residues. CDR1 and CDR2 (germline): SGHTA, FQGNSA. This chain's CDR3 is CASSTLGTETQYF. CDR3 coding DNA: TGTGCCAGCAGCACTCTCGGGACGGAGACCCAGTACTTC.

A remark on this clonotype: Being one base from a much bigger clone, this may be a read error. The V gene is TRBV15, the J gene TRBJ2-7; TRBD1 matches 10 bases. The ends lost 4 bases at V and 4 bases at J; junction bases unmatched: 7. The germline gives CDR1 LNHNV, CDR2 YYDKDF (reference sequence). This CDR3 region has 15 residues. CDR3 nucleotides: TGTGCCACCAGCAACCGGGGACAGGGGATTTACGAGCAGTACTTC. Amino acid sequence: CATSNRGQGIYEQYF.